The 11 T cell receptor beta chains reported below all come from one sample, sequenced in a study of breast tumors, draining lymph nodes, adjacent tissues. The lymph nodes were axillary draining lymph nodes from breast cancer patients. TCRdb passed the multiplex PCR reads through MiXCR, listing each CDR3 protein once. The data contain under 150,000 distinct CDR3 sequences, approximately 20% of them seen just once; the ten biggest clones take up just over 2.5%. Source material: axillary lymph node tissue. These TCRs come from a female donor with breast cancer. Some clones in this sample may be carry-over from other donors' samples.

With regard to this clonotype: Just one base apart from a much larger clone, this may be a read error. This rearrangement joins TRBV11-2 to TRBJ2-3; TRBD2 aligns across 8 bases. V lost 3 bases to trimming and J lost 6 bases; unmatched junction nucleotides: 5. CDR1 and CDR2 from the germline V gene are SGHAT and FQNNGV. The CDR3 covers 14 residues. CDR3 bases: TGTGCCAGCAGCTTCCGCGGGAGGATGGATACGCAGTATTTT. Its protein product is CASSFRGRMDTQYF.

This clonotype occurred a few times. The chain has TRBV28 and TRBJ2-7; D remains unclear. CDR1 is MDHEN and CDR2 is SYDVKM in the germline V gene. The CDR3 consists of 12 residues. The germline V and J ends were trimmed by 4 bases and 4 bases, with 8 bases remaining between them. For the CDR3, the DNA is TGTGCCAGCAGTTCCTGGATGTACGAGCAGTACTTC. Translating gives CASSSWMYEQYF.

Points on this clonotype: A read error may be the cause here, since a much bigger clone is one base away. The CDR3 DNA is TGTGCCAGCAGTACGCGGACAGACTACTATGGCTACACCTTC. Amino acids: CASSTRTDYYGYTF. The chain combines TRBV6-2 or TRBV6-3 with TRBJ1-2; tentative D call: TRBD1 (6 bases). The CDR3 spans 14 residues. Germline CDR1 MNHEY, CDR2 SVGEGT. V lost 5 bases and J lost 3, with 13 bases in between.

This clonotype appeared a few times. The chain has TRBV14 and TRBJ2-5; TRBD2 is a possible D gene (7 bases). There are 16 residues in the CDR3. Germline-derived CDR1 and CDR2 are SGHDN and FVKESK. V lost 2 bases to trimming and J lost 2 bases, with 15 bases between them. CDR3 coding DNA: TGTGCCAGCAGCCAACGGGGGAGGGGGACACAAGAGACCCAGTACTTC. Translation gives CASSQRGRGTQETQYF.

This clonotype was detected many times. The gene calls are TRBV7-8 and TRBJ2-1, with 7 bases identical to TRBD2. CDR3 length: 14 amino acids. Trimming removed 5 bases from V and 9 bases from J; junction bases left unmatched: 10. The germline gives CDR1 SGHVS, CDR2 FQNEAQ. The CDR3, as DNA: TGTGCCAGCAGCCGGCTGGGGGGGAAGAGTGAGCAGTTCTTC. The encoded protein is CASSRLGGKSEQFF.

This clonotype was seen a few times. V and J are TRBV20-1 and TRBJ2-4, with a tentative D call TRBD2 (5 bases). This CDR3 is built from 16 residues. Per germline, CDR1 DFQATT and CDR2 SNEGSKA (reference sequence). Deletions cut 0 bases from V and 0 bases from J, with 12 bases between. The CDR3 DNA follows: TGCAGTGCTAGAGATCCTACTAGGAAAGCCAAAAACATTCAGTACTTC. This gives the protein CSARDPTRKAKNIQYF.

This clonotype was counted many times. This chain joins TRBV7-3 and TRBJ2-3, with TRBD2 identical over 9 bases. Germline assignment: CDR1 SGHTA and CDR2 FQGTGA. The CDR3 loop spans 17 amino acids. V shed 4 bases, J shed 4 bases, and the junction held 12 bases outside the gene matches. The DNA of the CDR3 is TGTGCCAGCAGCTCCCCACGCGGGAGGGCCGCGCCAGATACGCAGTATTTT. Encoded protein: CASSSPRGRAAPDTQYF.

Many counts were recorded for this clonotype. The chain couples TRBV5-1 to TRBJ2-1; 7 positions match TRBD2. Germline loops: CDR1 SGHRS, CDR2 YFSETQ. The CDR3 is 15 residues long. The V and J ends lost 0 bases and 7 bases, in that order; junction bases with no gene match: 7. CDR3 bases: TGCGCCAGCAGCTTGGCGGGGTCGGGGGGAAATGAGCAGTTCTTC. Translation gives CASSLAGSGGNEQFF. The full variable domain, completed using reference TRBV5-1 and TRBJ2-1, is KAGVTQTPRYLIKTRGQQVTLSCSPISGHRSVSWYQQTPGQGLQFLFEYFSETQRNKGNFPGRFSGRQFSNSRSEMNVSTLELGDSALYLCASSLAGSGGNEQFFGPGTRLTVL.

In the case of this clonotype: This sequence may be a read error, since a much larger clone differs from it by one base. The CDR3 nucleotides are TGTGCCAACAGTGAAAGGCCCCCGGAGGGGGAGCAGTTCTTC. Its translation: CANSERPPEGEQFF. The chain has TRBV6-1 and TRBJ2-1; maybe TRBD2 (6 bases). This CDR3 has 14 amino acids. Germline V gene sequence: CDR1 MNHNS, CDR2 SASEGT.

Ten or more counts support this clonotype. The CDR3 DNA is TGCAGTGCCAAGAGGAGACAGGGTGGTGAAAAACTGTTTTTT. This codes for CSAKRRQGGEKLFF. The chain combines TRBV20-1 with TRBJ1-4; 7 bases map to TRBD1. The CDR3 is 14 amino acids. Trimming at V came to 6 bases and at J to 7 bases, leaving 11 bases not matched to a gene. Germline V lookup: CDR1 DFQATT, CDR2 SNEGSKA (reference sequence).

This clonotype was observed many times. As DNA, the CDR3 is TGTGCCAGCAGCTTAGAAAGGAGCCTAGCGGGGTTCACAGATACGCAGTATTTT. This translates into CASSLERSLAGFTDTQYF. The chain combines TRBV7-8 with TRBJ2-3; 9 bases map to TRBD2. The CDR3 contains 18 residues. CDR1 SGHVS and CDR2 FQNEAQ come from the germline V gene. With 1 base clipped from V and 2 bases from J, the junction kept 10 bases outside the gene matches.